A single TCR beta chain is shown here with its context. No antigen is known for it. This CDR3 has 16 amino acids. Between the trimmed V and J ends, which lost 6 bases and 5 bases, there was a span of 22 bases. Germline V CDR1 and CDR2: SGHAT, FQNNGV. The data were produced by immunoSEQ multiplex PCR, yet TCRdb's version contains in-frame clones alone and is incomplete. This table holds about 51,000 clones, roughly 78% found once. Sample time point: week 5, during vaccination. A single vaccine dose contained 300 ug of mutant IDH1 20-mer peptide, and topical imiquimod was used with it. Astrocytomas that were new, WHO grade 3 or 4, IDH1-mutant and ATRX-lost were present in the donors. The sample is drawn from a study of a mutant IDH1 vaccine in newly diagnosed glioma. On the study more broadly: Across weeks 1, 3, 5, 7, 11, 15, 19 and 23, patients received a vaccination each time, eight in all. The treated population exhibited a male proportion of about 60%, a female proportion of about 38%, and a mean age of about 40 years. Patients previously underwent radiotherapy, temozolomide, or both, and most underwent both.

The sequencing used PBMCs, collected from a glioma patient whose treatment included an IDH1 peptide vaccine. The V and J genes are TRBV11-2 and TRBJ1-2; no firm D call. This receptor was taken from a man aged 45-65 years with glioma. CDR3 amino acids: CASRPTNLDGEYGYTF. The CDR3 region has the DNA TGTGCCAGCAGACCAACGAACCTAGACGGAGAGTATGGCTACACCTTC.